Shown below are 31 T cell receptor beta chains from a single sample sequenced in a study of blood T cell repertoires in COVID-19. Clones were read by immunoSEQ multiplex PCR, and TCRdb kept only the in-frame ones, dropping some. Among about 70,000 clones listed, 86% were seen once. The specimen sequenced was peripheral blood. The source is a human donor in a cohort sampled during active COVID-19.

V gene TRBV7-9 combines with J gene TRBJ2-3; 9 nucleotides match TRBD1. Germline V gene sequence: CDR1 SEHNR, CDR2 FQNEAQ (reference sequence). The CDR3 loop spans 14 amino acids. The ends lost 8 bases at V and 3 bases at J; junction bases unmatched: 6. DNA for the CDR3: TGTGCCAGCGCCCAGGGACAGGGTACAGATACGCAGTATTTT. Amino acids: CASAQGQGTDTQYF. Full variable domain (outside the CDR3, taken from reference TRBV7-9 and TRBJ2-3): DTGVSQNPRHKITKRGQNVTFRCDPISEHNRLYWYRQTLGQGPEFLTYFQNEAQLEKSRLLSDRFSAERPKGSFSTLEIQRTEQGDSAMYLCASAQGQGTDTQYFGPGTRLTVL.

The chain is built from TRBV3-1 (or the pseudogene TRBV3-2) and TRBJ1-6, with D possibly matching TRBD1 (5 bases). This CDR3 has 16 amino acids. Trimming removed 0 bases from V and 7 bases from J, with 13 bases in between. CDR1 LGHDT and CDR2 YNNKEL come from the germline V gene (reference sequence). Here the CDR3 reads CASSQDSGRDNSPLHF. The CDR3 region has the DNA TGTGCCAGCAGCCAAGATTCGGGGAGGGACAATTCACCCCTCCACTTT.

This chain uses TRBV2 with TRBJ1-1; 10 bases align to TRBD1. Unmatched junction bases numbered 3, after V lost 6 bases and J lost 5 bases. Germline V gives CDR1 SNHLY, CDR2 FYNNEI. CDR3 length: 13 residues. CDR3 in amino acids: CASRDRGGTEAFF. The CDR3, as DNA: TGTGCCAGCAGGGACAGGGGGGGGACTGAAGCTTTCTTT.

The CDR3 loop is CASSYRRTSGGNSSGDTQYF. The CDR3 DNA follows: TGTGCCAGCAGTTATCGTCGGACTAGCGGGGGGAATTCCTCCGGAGATACGCAGTATTTT. This chain links TRBV6-2 or TRBV6-3 with TRBJ2-3; 14 bases are shared with TRBD2. The V gene end was trimmed by 3 bases and the J gene end by 5 bases; junction bases not matched to a gene: 16. Germline V CDR1 and CDR2: MNHEY, SVGEGT. The CDR3 length is 20 residues.

This rearrangement joins TRBV5-1 to TRBJ2-7, with 8 bases fitting TRBD1. V dropped 4 bases and J dropped 2; count of bases not matched to a gene: 2. The CDR3 spans 13 residues. CDR1 and CDR2 (germline): SGHRS, YFSETQ. In DNA, the CDR3 is TGCGCCAGCAGCCGGACAGGGCCCTACGAGCAGTACTTC. Protein sequence: CASSRTGPYEQYF.

The CDR3 here is CASSWDTGGETQYF. The DNA of the CDR3 is TGCGCCAGCAGCTGGGACACAGGGGGCGAGACCCAGTACTTC. This rearrangement joins TRBV5-1 to TRBJ2-5; 9 bases are shared with TRBD1. CDR3 size: 14 residues. Germline V gene data show CDR1 as SGHRS and CDR2 as YFSETQ. The V and J ends lost 3 bases and 5 bases, in that order; junction bases with no gene match: 5.

V usage is TRBV7-2 and J usage is TRBJ2-1, with 11 bases that match TRBD2. Trimming cost V 6 bases and J 9 bases; bases outside gene matches: 7. Germline V gene sequence: CDR1 SGHTA, CDR2 FQGNSA. The CDR3 is made up of 14 amino acids. DNA of the CDR3: TGTGCCAGCAGGCAAACTAGCGGGGGAGTTGAGCAGTTCTTC. This gives the protein CASRQTSGGVEQFF.

The chain links TRBV14 to TRBJ1-6, with TRBD1 identical over 11 bases. V lost 0 bases to trimming and J lost 10 bases; unmatched junction nucleotides: 5. The CDR3 is 16 amino acids. Germline V lookup: CDR1 SGHDN, CDR2 FVKESK. CDR3 coding DNA: TGTGCCAGCAGCCAAGACGGACAGGGGGCAAGGTCACCCCTCCACTTT. This translates into CASSQDGQGARSPLHF.

The V gene is TRBV3-1 (or the pseudogene TRBV3-2), the J gene TRBJ2-7, with 11 positions matching TRBD2. The length of the CDR3 is 15 residues. The J segment lost 4 bases and the V segment lost 1 base, leaving 3 bases of the junction unmatched. Germline V gives CDR1 LGHDT, CDR2 YNNKEL (reference sequence). CDR3 region: CASSQGTSGGYEQYF. The CDR3 DNA follows: TGTGCCAGCAGCCAAGGAACTAGCGGGGGTTACGAGCAGTACTTC.

The chain uses TRBV7-8 and TRBJ1-1; the D is unclear. The V end was cut by 1 base, the J end by 2 bases, with 8 bases between. Germline CDR1 and CDR2: SGHVS and FQNEAQ. The CDR3 totals 14 residues. CDR3 DNA: TGTGCCAGCAGCTTAGTCAAAACAAACACTGAAGCTTTCTTT. Residues: CASSLVKTNTEAFF.

This chain links TRBV19 with TRBJ1-1, with 10 bases identical to TRBD1. The CDR3 length is 19 residues. Per germline, CDR1 LNHDA and CDR2 SQIVND (reference sequence). J lost 0 bases, V lost 6 bases, and 16 bases had no gene match. The CDR3 DNA reads TGTGCCAGTAGACCTTCAGGCGGGACAGGGGCCCGTATGAACACTGAAGCTTTCTTT. Its translation is CASRPSGGTGARMNTEAFF.

This chain connects TRBV5-6 to TRBJ2-7; TRBD1 might be the D (8 bases). The CDR3 sequence is 14 residues long. From germline, CDR1 is SGHDT and CDR2 YYEEEE. Deletions cut 3 bases from V and 7 bases from J, with 17 bases between. This CDR3 reads CASSYDRGLREQYF. The DNA of the CDR3 is TGTGCCAGCAGCTATGACAGGGGACTACGAGAGCAGTACTTC.

Written as DNA, the CDR3 is TGCGCCAGCAGCTACGCTGGAGGGGAAGAGACCCAGTACTTC. Its translation: CASSYAGGEETQYF. The chain combines TRBV5-1 with TRBJ2-5; a possible D gene is TRBD2 (6 bases). Germline assignment: CDR1 SGHRS and CDR2 YFSETQ. The CDR3 length is 14 residues. Trimming took 3 bases from V and 3 from J, leaving 12 bases between them.

J is TRBJ1-4 and V is TRBV3-1 (or the pseudogene TRBV3-2); a possible D gene is TRBD1 (6 bases). Germline loops: CDR1 LGHDT, CDR2 YNNKEL (reference sequence). There are 14 residues in the CDR3. The V end lost 5 bases, the J end lost 8 bases, and 15 bases lay between the germline ends. Here the CDR3 reads CASSIRGAGEKLFF. The CDR3 bases are TGTGCCAGCAGCATCCGGGGGGCAGGGGAAAAACTGTTTTTT.

This rearrangement joins TRBV12-3 or TRBV12-4 to TRBJ1-1, with D unresolved. The CDR3 extends over 13 amino acids. V lost 2 bases and J lost 5, with 9 bases in between. CDR3 bases: TGTGCCAGCAGTTTAAAGGGAGGGACTGAAGCTTTCTTT. This translates into CASSLKGGTEAFF.

The V call is TRBV5-1, the J call TRBJ2-7, with 8 nucleotides matching TRBD1. The CDR3 has 15 amino acids. Germline CDR1 SGHRS, CDR2 YFSETQ. Trimming took 4 bases from V and 0 from J; bases not matched to a gene: 6. In DNA form, the CDR3 reads TGCGCCAGCAGCCCGCGGCAGGGGGCCTCCTACGAGCAGTACTTC. Translation gives CASSPRQGASYEQYF.

The V and J genes are TRBV18 and TRBJ1-2, with D possibly being TRBD1 (5 bases). The CDR3 consists of 13 residues. Per the germline V gene, CDR1 is KGHSH and CDR2 is LQKENI. The V end was cut by 2 bases, the J end by 7 bases, with 11 bases between. CDR3 sequence (DNA): TGTGCCAGCTCACCATCGGGGGACGGTGGCTACACCTTC. The encoded protein is CASSPSGDGGYTF.

The count of this clone is one. The rearrangement links TRBV29-1 to TRBJ2-1; no clear D gene. The CDR3 covers 11 residues. The germline V and J ends were trimmed by 3 bases and 9 bases, with 9 bases remaining between them. Per the germline V gene, CDR1 is SQVTM and CDR2 is ANQGSEA. The CDR3 loop is CSVEVYGEQFF. As DNA, the CDR3 is TGCAGCGTTGAGGTTTACGGTGAGCAGTTCTTC.

This clone was counted a single time. The CDR3 coding sequence is TGTGCCAGCACCCCCATTGGAGGTGGGTCTTTTCCCTATGGCTACACCTTC. It encodes CASTPIGGGSFPYGYTF. The genes are TRBV11-3 and TRBJ1-2; no clear D gene. CDR1 and CDR2 (germline): SGHNT, YENEEA. This CDR3 has 17 amino acids. The V end lost 7 bases, the J end lost 4 bases, and 25 bases lay between the germline ends.

This clone was seen just once. The chain joins TRBV15 to TRBJ2-7; D remains unclear. The germline V gene has CDR1 LNHNV and CDR2 YYDKDF (reference sequence). This CDR3 contains 15 residues. V gave up 0 bases and J gave up 6 bases, with 15 bases separating them. CDR3 sequence (DNA): TGTGCCACCAGCAGAGATCTTTTTGAGTTCGGCGAGCAGTACTTC. Translated, it gives CATSRDLFEFGEQYF.

The rearrangement joins TRBV6-1 to TRBJ1-2, with TRBD1 matching 8 bases. Germline V gene sequence: CDR1 MNHNS, CDR2 SASEGT. The CDR3 sequence is 17 residues long. After removal of 1 base from V and 1 base from J, the junction contained 8 bases not matched to a gene. This CDR3 is CASSEVAGGARNYGYTF. CDR3 sequence (DNA): TGTGCCAGCAGTGAAGTGGCAGGGGGCGCGCGTAACTATGGCTACACCTTC.

The chain has TRBV19 and TRBJ1-1; 7 positions agree with TRBD1. This CDR3 region has 17 residues. Germline lookup yields CDR1 LNHDA and CDR2 SQIVND (reference sequence). Trimming cost V 5 bases and J 5 bases; bases outside gene matches: 17. CDR3 loop: CASSSTPYTRQGTEAFF. CDR3 DNA sequence: TGTGCCAGTAGTTCTACTCCGTACACGCGACAGGGAACTGAAGCTTTCTTT.

The genes are TRBV10-3 and TRBJ2-7; possibly TRBD1 for D (6 bases). CDR1 is ENHRY and CDR2 is SYGVKD in the germline V gene. The CDR3 runs to 13 residues. The V end was cut by 6 bases, the J end by 0 bases, with 9 bases between. This chain's CDR3 is CAISQQGSYEQYF. DNA of the CDR3: TGTGCCATCAGCCAACAGGGCTCCTACGAGCAGTACTTC.

This chain uses TRBV5-4 with TRBJ1-1; 10 bases align to TRBD1. The CDR3 contains 15 residues. Trimming at V came to 4 bases and at J to 2 bases, leaving 5 bases not matched to a gene. Per germline, CDR1 SGHNT and CDR2 YYREEE (reference sequence). The CDR3 here is CASSPRDRGNTEAFF. The CDR3 bases are TGTGCCAGCAGCCCGCGGGACAGGGGAAACACTGAAGCTTTCTTT.

This rearrangement joins TRBV12-5 to TRBJ2-1; maybe TRBD2 (7 bases). Trimming took off 1 base at V and 11 bases at J, with 24 bases between the two ends. The CDR3 sequence is 17 residues long. Germline CDR1 and CDR2: LGHNT and FRNRAP. The CDR3 reads CASGLGTPGGSGTQQFF. The CDR3, as DNA: TGTGCTAGTGGTTTGGGAACACCGGGGGGCAGCGGGACACAGCAGTTCTTC. Using reference TRBV12-5 and TRBJ2-1 for the parts outside the CDR3, the full variable domain is DARVTQTPRHKVTEMGQEVTMRCQPILGHNTVFWYRQTMMQGLELLAYFRNRAPLDDSGMPKDRFSAEMPDATLATLKIQPSEPRDSAVYFCASGLGTPGGSGTQQFFGPGTRLTVL.

The chain employs TRBV4-3 and TRBJ2-2; TRBD1 matches at 12 bases. Germline CDR1 reads LGHNA; CDR2 reads YSLEER. The CDR3 consists of 20 residues. V lost 0 bases to trimming and J lost 7 bases; unmatched junction nucleotides: 15. CDR3: CASSQDGLPGQGALGGELFF. CDR3 DNA: TGCGCCAGCAGCCAAGATGGGCTTCCGGGACAGGGGGCTTTGGGCGGGGAGCTGTTTTTT.

The genes are TRBV5-1 and TRBJ2-3; D not resolved. Trimming removed 4 bases from V and 4 bases from J, with 13 bases in between. Germline assignment: CDR1 SGHRS and CDR2 YFSETQ. The CDR3 is 14 amino acids. CDR3 protein: CASSRQQPPDTQYF. CDR3 coding DNA: TGCGCCAGCAGCCGACAACAGCCCCCAGATACGCAGTATTTT.

The chain is built from TRBV7-2 and TRBJ2-3; TRBD2 agrees at 9 bases. The germline V gene has CDR1 SGHTA and CDR2 FQGNSA. Trimming removed 5 bases from V and 1 base from J; junction bases left unmatched: 7. CDR3 length equals 16 residues. For the CDR3, the DNA is TGTGCCAGCAGCCGCGGGGGGGCGGGCGGCACAGATACGCAGTATTTT. Its translation is CASSRGGAGGTDTQYF.

V gene TRBV30 combines with J gene TRBJ1-3, with 10 bases that match TRBD1. Per germline, CDR1 GTSNPN and CDR2 SVGIG (reference sequence). This CDR3 spans 15 amino acids. The V gene end was trimmed by 4 bases and the J gene end by 2 bases; junction bases not matched to a gene: 5. The CDR3 loop reads CAWTMTGGPGNTIYF. The CDR3 nucleotides read TGTGCCTGGACTATGACAGGGGGCCCTGGAAACACCATATATTTT.

V gene TRBV7-2 combines with J gene TRBJ1-6, with 9 bases that match TRBD1. The germline gives CDR1 SGHTA, CDR2 FQGNSA. After removal of 4 bases from V and 6 bases from J, the junction contained 10 bases not matched to a gene. The CDR3 contains 17 residues. CDR3: CASSSTHRGRFNSPLHF. CDR3 sequence (DNA): TGTGCCAGCAGCTCCACCCACAGGGGGCGGTTTAATTCACCCCTCCACTTT. Full variable domain (missing parts from reference TRBV7-2 and TRBJ1-6): GAGVSQSPSNKVTEKGKDVELRCDPISGHTALYWYRQSLGQGLEFLIYFQGNSAPDKSGLPSDRFSAERTGGSVSTLTIQRTQQEDSAVYLCASSSTHRGRFNSPLHFGNGTRLTVT.

Only one count was recorded for this clone. V usage is TRBV5-4 and J usage is TRBJ2-5; 7 bases are a match to TRBD2. V lost 2 bases and J lost 5; bases outside the gene matches: 6. The CDR3 is 14 residues long. CDR1 and CDR2 (germline): SGHNT, YYREEE (reference sequence). CDR3 bases: TGTGCCAGCAGCTTCGACGGGGGAGGGGAGACCCAGTACTTC. It codes for CASSFDGGGETQYF.